The 3 T cell receptor beta chains given below trace back to one sample, sequenced in a study of T cells in Graves' hyperthyroidism and ophthalmopathy. Researchers amplified the TCR beta CDR3 regions from RNA transcripts. First-round RT-PCR targeting the TCR CDR3 was performed with the HTBI primer set. TCRdb processed the multiplex PCR reads anew with MiXCR; each CDR3 protein has one entry. The data contain 650,000 to 750,000 distinct CDR3 sequences, around 15% of them singletons. Sequencing was carried out using blood. The receptor set was obtained from a woman in her late teens or twenties with Graves' hyperthyroidism.

In this sample, this clonotype turned up many times. Here the CDR3 reads CAWSPTFIRSGYQPQHF. The CDR3 DNA reads TGTGCCTGGAGTCCCACCTTTATTCGCAGCGGATATCAGCCCCAGCATTTT. The chain employs TRBV30 and TRBJ1-5; D gene uncertain. Deletions cut 2 bases from V and 5 bases from J, with 22 bases between. The CDR3 has 17 residues. From germline, CDR1 is GTSNPN and CDR2 SVGIG (reference sequence).

This clonotype was recorded a few times. The V and J genes are TRBV2 and TRBJ2-1; D is undetermined. The CDR3 spans 15 residues. CDR1 is SNHLY, CDR2 FYNNEI, per germline. Trimming cost V 5 bases and J 2 bases, with 13 bases left between them. As DNA, the CDR3 is TGTGCCAGCAGTCTTCAGGCGGCCGCCTACAATGAGCAGTTCTTC. Translation: CASSLQAAAYNEQFF.

This clonotype was counted a few times. The chain couples TRBV7-8 to TRBJ2-5; D is perhaps TRBD2 (5 bases). Germline CDR1 and CDR2: SGHVS and FQNEAQ. The V and J ends lost 5 bases and 9 bases respectively, with 10 bases between them. CDR3 length: 11 amino acids. CDR3 sequence reads: CASSRARAQYF. DNA for the CDR3: TGTGCCAGCAGCCGCGCGAGGGCCCAGTACTTC.